This T cell receptor (beta chain) came from a study of T cell repertoires in cytomegalovirus infection. Study context: Public signatures in TCR beta pointed to CMV infection and matching HLA type.

TCRdb analysed the reads with MiXCR anew, one entry per CDR3 protein. The repertoire holds under 200,000 distinct CDR3 sequences, with more than 9% as singletons. Study-wide findings and caveats: Based on cumulative public TCR beta family frequency, carriers of CMV plus the relevant HLA were identified.

CDR1 SGHTA and CDR2 FQGNSA come from the germline V gene. This CDR3 is 15 amino acids long. V was trimmed by 2 bases and J by 8 bases, leaving 18 bases between them. A few counts support this clonotype. Antigen: not known. This TCR was recovered from a human donor in good health (CMV status not recorded). Some clones in this sample may be carry-over from other donors' samples. The sequenced material came from PBMCs. The chain is built from TRBV7-2 and TRBJ1-2, with TRBD1 as a possible D gene (5 bases). The CDR3 sequence: CASSLMRSGRWGYTF. The CDR3 coding sequence is TGTGCCAGCAGCTTAATGCGGTCGGGACGCTGGGGCTACACCTTC.